The present T cell receptor (beta chain) was sequenced within a study of beta chain features in type 1 diabetes. Study-level findings and limits: TCRB CDR3s were moderately but significantly shorter in Type 1 diabetes patients in all four CD4+ subsets. In comparison with healthy donors, patients had naive, central memory and Treg TCRB repertoires that appeared more similar.

Expressed TCRB transcripts were sequenced after all isolated RNA was converted to cDNA. TCRdb keeps only in-frame clones here, not all; method: immunoSEQ multiplex PCR. This sample has 900,000 or so clones; 15% to 20% occur once, and the top ten carry 0.02% to 0.025%. Trimming pared 1 base from V and 2 bases from J, leaving 9 bases between. This CDR3 has 15 amino acids. In germline, CDR1 is SGHDN, CDR2 FVKESK. Based on CD45RO/CCR7/CD25/CD127/CD95/CD27, CD4+ regulatory, stem cell-like memory, naive and central memory cells were sorted. This clone was counted between two and nine times. What it recognizes is unknown. The same CDR3 can be traced to other DNA sequences in this sample.

The sequenced sample consisted of naive CD4+ T cells from blood. The chain uses TRBV14 and TRBJ2-1; TRBD2 is a possible D gene (5 bases). This TCR was recovered from a woman between 18 and 29 years old in good health. Here the CDR3 reads CASSQAGSPYNEQFF. The DNA for the CDR3 is TGTGCCAGCAGCCAAGCGGGAAGTCCCTACAATGAGCAGTTCTTC.